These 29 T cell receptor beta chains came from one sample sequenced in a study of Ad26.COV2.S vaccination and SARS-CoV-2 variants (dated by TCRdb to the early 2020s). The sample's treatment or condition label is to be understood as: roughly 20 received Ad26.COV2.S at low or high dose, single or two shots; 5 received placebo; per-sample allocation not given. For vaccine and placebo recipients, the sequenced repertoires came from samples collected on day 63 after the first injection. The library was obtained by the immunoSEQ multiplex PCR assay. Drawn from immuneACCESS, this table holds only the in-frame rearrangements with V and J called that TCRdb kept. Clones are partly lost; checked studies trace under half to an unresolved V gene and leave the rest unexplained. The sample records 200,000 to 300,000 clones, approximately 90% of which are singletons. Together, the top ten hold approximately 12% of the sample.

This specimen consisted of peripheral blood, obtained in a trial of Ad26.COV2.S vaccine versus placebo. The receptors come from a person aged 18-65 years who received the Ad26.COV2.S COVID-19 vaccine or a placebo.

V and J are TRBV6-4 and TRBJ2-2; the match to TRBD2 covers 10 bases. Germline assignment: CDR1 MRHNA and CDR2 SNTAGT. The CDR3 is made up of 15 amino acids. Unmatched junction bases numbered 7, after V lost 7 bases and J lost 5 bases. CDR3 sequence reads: CASTALAGRTGELFF. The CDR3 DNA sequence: TGTGCCAGCACCGCACTAGCGGGAAGGACCGGGGAGCTGTTTTTT.

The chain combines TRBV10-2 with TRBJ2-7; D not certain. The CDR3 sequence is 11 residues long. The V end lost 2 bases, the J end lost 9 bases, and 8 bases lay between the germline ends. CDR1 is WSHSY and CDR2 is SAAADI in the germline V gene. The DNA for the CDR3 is TGCGCCAGCAGTGAGGGCCCCAGGCAGTACTTC. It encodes CASSEGPRQYF.

CDR3 sequence (DNA): TGTGCCACCAGGCGAGTCAGCCTTACTCAGCCCCAGCATTTT. It specifies CATRRVSLTQPQHF. V and J are TRBV28 and TRBJ1-5; D ambiguous. The germline CDR1 and CDR2 sequences are MDHEN and SYDVKM. The CDR3 spans 14 residues. The V and J ends lost 10 bases and 6 bases respectively, with 19 bases between them. Full variable domain (rest looked up from reference TRBV28 and TRBJ1-5): DVKVTQSSRYLVKRTGEKVFLECVQDMDHENMFWYRQDPGLGLRLIYFSYDVKMKEKGDIPEGYSVSREKKERFSLILESASTNQTSMYLCATRRVSLTQPQHFGDGTRLSIL.

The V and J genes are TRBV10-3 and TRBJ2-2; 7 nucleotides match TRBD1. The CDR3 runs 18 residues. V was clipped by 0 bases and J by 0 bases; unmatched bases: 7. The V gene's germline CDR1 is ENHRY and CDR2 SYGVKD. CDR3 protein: CAISESGPTGTNTGELFF. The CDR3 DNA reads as TGTGCCATCAGTGAGTCGGGCCCGACAGGGACGAACACCGGGGAGCTGTTTTTT.

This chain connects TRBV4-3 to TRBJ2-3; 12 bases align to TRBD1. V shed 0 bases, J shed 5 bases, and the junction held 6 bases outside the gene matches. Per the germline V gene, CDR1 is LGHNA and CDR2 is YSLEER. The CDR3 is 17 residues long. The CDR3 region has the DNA TGCGCCAGCAGCCAAGAACCGGGACAGGGGGCAGGAGATACGCAGTATTTT. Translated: CASSQEPGQGAGDTQYF.

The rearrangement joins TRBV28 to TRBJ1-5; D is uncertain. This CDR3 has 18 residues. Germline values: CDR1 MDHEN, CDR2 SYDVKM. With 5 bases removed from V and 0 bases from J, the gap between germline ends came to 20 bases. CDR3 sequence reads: CASSPLQIRLHSNQPQHF. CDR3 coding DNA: TGTGCCAGCAGTCCCCTCCAGATTCGTTTACATAGCAATCAGCCCCAGCATTTT. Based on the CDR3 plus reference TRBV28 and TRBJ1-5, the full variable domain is DVKVTQSSRYLVKRTGEKVFLECVQDMDHENMFWYRQDPGLGLRLIYFSYDVKMKEKGDIPEGYSVSREKKERFSLILESASTNQTSMYLCASSPLQIRLHSNQPQHFGDGTRLSIL.

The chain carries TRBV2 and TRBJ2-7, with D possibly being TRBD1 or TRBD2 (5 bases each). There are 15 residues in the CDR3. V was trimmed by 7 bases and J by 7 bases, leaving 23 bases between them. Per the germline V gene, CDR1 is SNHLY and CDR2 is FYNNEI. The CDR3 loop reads CASIPFGTRVSEQYF. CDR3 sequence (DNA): TGTGCCAGCATCCCGTTCGGGACGAGAGTGAGTGAGCAGTACTTC.

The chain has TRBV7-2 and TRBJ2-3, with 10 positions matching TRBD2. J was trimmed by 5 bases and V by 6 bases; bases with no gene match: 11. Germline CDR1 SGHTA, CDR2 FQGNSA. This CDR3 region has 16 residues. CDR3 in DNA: TGTGCCAGCAGGTGGCTAGCGGGAGAGGGTCGAGATACGCAGTATTTT. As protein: CASRWLAGEGRDTQYF.

Written as DNA, the CDR3 is TGTGCCAGTAGTCTCCGTCCCGGGACTAGCGGGAGCTCCTACAATGAGCAGTTCTTC. Translated: CASSLRPGTSGSSYNEQFF. V usage is TRBV19 and J usage is TRBJ2-1; 14 bases line up with TRBD2. This CDR3 has 19 residues. The ends lost 5 bases at V and 0 bases at J; junction bases unmatched: 9. CDR1 LNHDA and CDR2 SQIVND come from the germline V gene (reference sequence).

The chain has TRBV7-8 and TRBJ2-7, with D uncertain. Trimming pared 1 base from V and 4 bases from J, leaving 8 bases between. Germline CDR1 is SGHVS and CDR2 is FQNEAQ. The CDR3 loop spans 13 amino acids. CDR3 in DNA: TGTGCCAGCAGCTTAGTTGGGCAATACGAGCAGTACTTC. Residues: CASSLVGQYEQYF. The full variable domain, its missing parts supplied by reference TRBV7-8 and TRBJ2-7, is GAGVSQSPRYKVAKRGQDVALRCDPISGHVSLFWYQQALGQGPEFLTYFQNEAQLDKSGLPSDRFFAERPEGSVSTLKIQRTQQEDSAVYLCASSLVGQYEQYFGPGTRLTVT.

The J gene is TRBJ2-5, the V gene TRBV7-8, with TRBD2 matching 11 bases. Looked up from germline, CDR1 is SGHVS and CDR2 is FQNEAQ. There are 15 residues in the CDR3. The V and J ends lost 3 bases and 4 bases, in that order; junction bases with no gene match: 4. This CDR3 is CASSLRGTSGETQYF. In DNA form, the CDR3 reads TGTGCCAGCAGCTTGCGGGGGACTAGCGGAGAGACCCAGTACTTC.

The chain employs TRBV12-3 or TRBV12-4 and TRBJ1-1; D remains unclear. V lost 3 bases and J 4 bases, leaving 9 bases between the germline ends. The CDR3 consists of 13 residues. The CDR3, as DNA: TGTGCCAGCAGTTTGGGCGTGGGCACTGAAGCTTTCTTT. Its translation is CASSLGVGTEAFF.

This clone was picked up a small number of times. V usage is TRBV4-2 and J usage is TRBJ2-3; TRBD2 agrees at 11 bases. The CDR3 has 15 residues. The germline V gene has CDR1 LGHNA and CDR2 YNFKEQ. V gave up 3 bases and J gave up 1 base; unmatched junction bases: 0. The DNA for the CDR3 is TGTGCCAGCAGCCAGGGACTAGCGGGCACAGATACGCAGTATTTT. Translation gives CASSQGLAGTDTQYF.

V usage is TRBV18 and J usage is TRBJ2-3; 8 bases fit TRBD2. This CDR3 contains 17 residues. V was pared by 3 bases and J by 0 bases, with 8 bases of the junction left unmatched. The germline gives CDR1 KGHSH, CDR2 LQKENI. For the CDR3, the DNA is TGTGCCAGCTCACCCGCAGCGGGAGTGTCTAGCACAGATACGCAGTATTTT. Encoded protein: CASSPAAGVSSTDTQYF. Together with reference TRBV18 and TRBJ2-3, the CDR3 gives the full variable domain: NAGVMQNPRHLVRRRGQEARLRCSPMKGHSHVYWYRQLPEEGLKFMVYLQKENIIDESGMPKERFSAEFPKEGPSILRIQQVVRGDSAAYFCASSPAAGVSSTDTQYFGPGTRLTVL.

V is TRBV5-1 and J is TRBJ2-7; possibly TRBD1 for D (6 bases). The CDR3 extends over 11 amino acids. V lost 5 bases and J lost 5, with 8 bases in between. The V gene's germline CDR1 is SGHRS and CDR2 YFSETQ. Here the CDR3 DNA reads TGCGCCAGCAGGGGGGCCGACGAGCAGTACTTC. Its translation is CASRGADEQYF.

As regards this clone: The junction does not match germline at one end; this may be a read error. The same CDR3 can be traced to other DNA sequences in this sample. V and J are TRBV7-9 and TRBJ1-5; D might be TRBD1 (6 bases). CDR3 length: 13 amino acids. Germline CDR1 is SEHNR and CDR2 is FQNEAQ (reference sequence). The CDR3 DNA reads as TGTGCCAGCAGCCTAGCAGGGGATCAGCCCCAGCATTTT. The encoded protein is CASSLAGDQPQHF. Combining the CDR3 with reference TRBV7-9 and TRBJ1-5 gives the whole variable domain DTGVSQNPRHKITKRGQNVTFRCDPISEHNRLYWYRQTLGQGPEFLTYFQNEAQLEKSRLLSDRFSAERPKGSFSTLEIQRTEQGDSAMYLCASSLAGDQPQHFGDGTRLSIL.

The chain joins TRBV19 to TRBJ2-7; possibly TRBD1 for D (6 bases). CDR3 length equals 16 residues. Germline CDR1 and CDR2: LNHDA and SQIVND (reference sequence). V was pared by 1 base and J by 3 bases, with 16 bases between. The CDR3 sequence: CASSIGTVTLFYEQYF. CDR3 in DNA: TGTGCCAGTAGTATAGGGACAGTCACACTCTTCTACGAGCAGTACTTC.

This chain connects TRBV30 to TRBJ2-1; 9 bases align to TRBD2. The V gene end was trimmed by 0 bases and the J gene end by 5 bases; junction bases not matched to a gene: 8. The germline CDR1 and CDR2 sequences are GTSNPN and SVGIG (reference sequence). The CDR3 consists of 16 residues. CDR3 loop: CAWSVLGLALNNEQFF. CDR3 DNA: TGTGCCTGGAGTGTACTGGGACTAGCCCTTAACAATGAGCAGTTCTTC.

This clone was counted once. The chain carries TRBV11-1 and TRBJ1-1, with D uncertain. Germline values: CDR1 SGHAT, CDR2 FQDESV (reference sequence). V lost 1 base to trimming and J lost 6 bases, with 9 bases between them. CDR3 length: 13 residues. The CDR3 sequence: CASSLEAASEAFF. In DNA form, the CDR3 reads TGTGCCAGCAGCTTAGAGGCAGCGTCTGAAGCTTTCTTT.

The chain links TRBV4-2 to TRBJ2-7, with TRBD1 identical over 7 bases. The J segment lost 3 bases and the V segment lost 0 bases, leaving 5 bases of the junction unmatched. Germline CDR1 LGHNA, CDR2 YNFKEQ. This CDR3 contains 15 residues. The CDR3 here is CASSQDPGQNYEQYF. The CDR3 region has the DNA TGTGCCAGCAGCCAAGACCCGGGACAGAACTACGAGCAGTACTTC.

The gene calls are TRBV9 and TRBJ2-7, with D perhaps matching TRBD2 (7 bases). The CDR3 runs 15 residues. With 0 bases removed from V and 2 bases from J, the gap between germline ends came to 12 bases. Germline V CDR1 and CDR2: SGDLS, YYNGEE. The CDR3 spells CASSVGAGATYEQYF. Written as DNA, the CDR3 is TGTGCCAGCAGCGTAGGGGCGGGGGCCACCTACGAGCAGTACTTC.

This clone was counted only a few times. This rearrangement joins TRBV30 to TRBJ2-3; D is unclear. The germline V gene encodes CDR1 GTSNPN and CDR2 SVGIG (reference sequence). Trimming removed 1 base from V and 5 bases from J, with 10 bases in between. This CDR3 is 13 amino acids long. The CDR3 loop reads CAWSARNRDTQYF. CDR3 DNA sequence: TGTGCCTGGAGTGCAAGGAACAGAGATACGCAGTATTTT.

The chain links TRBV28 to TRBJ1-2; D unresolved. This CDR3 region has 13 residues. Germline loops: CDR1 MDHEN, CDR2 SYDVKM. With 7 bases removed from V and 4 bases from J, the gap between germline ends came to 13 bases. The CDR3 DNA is TGTGCCAGCAACGTGGGCTCGGTCTATGGCTACACCTTC. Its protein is CASNVGSVYGYTF.

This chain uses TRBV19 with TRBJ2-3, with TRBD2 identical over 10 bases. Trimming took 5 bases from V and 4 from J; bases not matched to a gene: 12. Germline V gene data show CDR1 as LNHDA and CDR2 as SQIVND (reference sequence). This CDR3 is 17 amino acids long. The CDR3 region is CASSSPGLAGVSDTQYF. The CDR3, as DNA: TGTGCCAGTAGTTCGCCAGGCCTAGCGGGAGTGTCAGATACGCAGTATTTT.

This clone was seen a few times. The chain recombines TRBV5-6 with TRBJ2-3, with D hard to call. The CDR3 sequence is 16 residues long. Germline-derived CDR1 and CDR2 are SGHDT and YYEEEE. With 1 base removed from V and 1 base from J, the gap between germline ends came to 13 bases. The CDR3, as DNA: TGTGCCAGCAGCTTGCTGATCGGCGGCCGCACAGATACGCAGTATTTT. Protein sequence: CASSLLIGGRTDTQYF.

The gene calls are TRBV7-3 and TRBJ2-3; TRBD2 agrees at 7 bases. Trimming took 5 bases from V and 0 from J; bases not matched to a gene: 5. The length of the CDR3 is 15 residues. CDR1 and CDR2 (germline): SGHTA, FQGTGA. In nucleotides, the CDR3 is TGTGCCAGCAGCCTGAGCGGGATCAGCACAGATACGCAGTATTTT. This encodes CASSLSGISTDTQYF.

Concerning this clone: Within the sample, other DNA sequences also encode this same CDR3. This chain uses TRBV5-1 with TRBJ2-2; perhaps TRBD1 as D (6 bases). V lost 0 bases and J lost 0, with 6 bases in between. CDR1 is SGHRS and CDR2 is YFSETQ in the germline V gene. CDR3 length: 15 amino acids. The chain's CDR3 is CASSLGTANTGELFF. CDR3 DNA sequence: TGCGCCAGCAGCTTGGGGACAGCGAACACCGGGGAGCTGTTTTTT. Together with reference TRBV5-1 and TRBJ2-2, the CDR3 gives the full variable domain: KAGVTQTPRYLIKTRGQQVTLSCSPISGHRSVSWYQQTPGQGLQFLFEYFSETQRNKGNFPGRFSGRQFSNSRSEMNVSTLELGDSALYLCASSLGTANTGELFFGEGSRLTVL.

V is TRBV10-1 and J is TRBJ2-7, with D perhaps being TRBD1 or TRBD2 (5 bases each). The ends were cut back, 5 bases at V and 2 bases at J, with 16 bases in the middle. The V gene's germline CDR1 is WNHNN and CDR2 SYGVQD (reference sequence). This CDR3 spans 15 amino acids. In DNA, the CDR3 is TGCGCCAGCAGTAGGGACCTCAATCAGGCCTACGAGCAGTACTTC. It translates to CASSRDLNQAYEQYF.

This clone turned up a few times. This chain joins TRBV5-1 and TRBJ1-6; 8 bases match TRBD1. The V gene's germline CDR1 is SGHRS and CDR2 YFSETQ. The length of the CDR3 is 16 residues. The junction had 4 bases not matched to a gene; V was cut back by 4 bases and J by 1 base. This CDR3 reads CASSPQGASYNSPLHF. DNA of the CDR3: TGCGCCAGCAGCCCCCAGGGGGCGTCCTATAATTCACCCCTCCACTTT.